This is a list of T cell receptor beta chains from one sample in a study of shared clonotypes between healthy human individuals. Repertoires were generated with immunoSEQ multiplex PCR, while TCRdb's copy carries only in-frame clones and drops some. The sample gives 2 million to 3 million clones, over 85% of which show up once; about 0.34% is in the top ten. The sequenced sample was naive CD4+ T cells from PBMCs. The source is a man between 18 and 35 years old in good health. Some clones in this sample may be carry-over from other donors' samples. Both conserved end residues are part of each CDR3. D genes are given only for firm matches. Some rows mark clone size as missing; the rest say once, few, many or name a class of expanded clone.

CDR3nt: TGTGCCACCAGCAGGGGGTCCCGCGGGGCCCAGCCCCAGCATTTT
CDR3aa: CATSRGSRGAQPQHF
v_gene: TRBV15
d_gene: -
abundance: few
j_gene: TRBJ1-5

CDR3nt: TGTGCCAGCAGTCGAAGACTGAACACCGGGGAGCTGTTTTTT
CDR3aa: CASSRRLNTGELFF
v_gene: TRBV28
d_gene: -
abundance: -
j_gene: TRBJ2-2

CDR3nt: TGTGCCAGCAGTTCCACCGGGGCCATGACAGATACGCAGTATTTT
CDR3aa: CASSSTGAMTDTQYF
v_gene: TRBV28
d_gene: -
abundance: -
j_gene: TRBJ2-3

CDR3nt: TGTGCCAGCAGCTTAGGCGGATTTAATGAAAAACTGTTTTTT
CDR3aa: CASSLGGFNEKLFF
v_gene: TRBV5-5
d_gene: -
abundance: -
j_gene: TRBJ1-4

CDR3nt: TGTGCCAGCAGCTCAGGACAGGGGCAAGAGACCCAGTACTTC
CDR3aa: CASSSGQGQETQYF
v_gene: TRBV7-2
d_gene: TRBD1
abundance: -
j_gene: TRBJ2-5

CDR3nt: TGTGCCAGCAGTTTACAAGGGGGCGCAGATACGCAGTATTTT
CDR3aa: CASSLQGGADTQYF
v_gene: TRBV28
d_gene: TRBD1
abundance: -
j_gene: TRBJ2-3

CDR3nt: TGTGCCAGCACCAGAGGGCAGGGGCCCTACGAGCAGTACTTC
CDR3aa: CASTRGQGPYEQYF
v_gene: TRBV28
d_gene: -
abundance: -
j_gene: TRBJ2-7

CDR3nt: TGTGCCACCGAGACCGGAGGTGGCCAGCCCCAGCATTTT
CDR3aa: CATETGGGQPQHF
v_gene: TRBV10-3
d_gene: -
abundance: -
j_gene: TRBJ1-5

CDR3nt: TGCGCCAGCAGCTTGGATCCAGCGGGAAACAATGAGCAGTTCTTC
CDR3aa: CASSLDPAGNNEQFF
v_gene: TRBV5-1
d_gene: TRBD2
abundance: -
j_gene: TRBJ2-1

CDR3nt: TGTGCCAGCAGTCTACCACCCGGGAGAGAATTATACACTGAAGCTTTCTTT
CDR3aa: CASSLPPGRELYTEAFF
v_gene: TRBV28
d_gene: -
abundance: -
j_gene: TRBJ1-1

CDR3nt: TGTGCCAGCAGCTTCGGCAACTCTGGAAACACCATATATTTT
CDR3aa: CASSFGNSGNTIYF
v_gene: TRBV7-9
d_gene: -
abundance: -
j_gene: TRBJ1-3

CDR3nt: TGCAGCGTTGACCCCCTGCCTAGCGGGCCTAACAATGAGCAGTTCTTC
CDR3aa: CSVDPLPSGPNNEQFF
v_gene: TRBV29-1
d_gene: TRBD2
abundance: -
j_gene: TRBJ2-1

CDR3nt: TGTGCCAGCAGCCACCGGGACAGACCCTACGAGCAGTACTTC
CDR3aa: CASSHRDRPYEQYF
v_gene: TRBV7-9
d_gene: TRBD1
abundance: -
j_gene: TRBJ2-7

CDR3nt: TGCGCCAGCAGCGTGGGGTGGGGTTACGAGCAGTACTTC
CDR3aa: CASSVGWGYEQYF
v_gene: TRBV5-1
d_gene: -
abundance: -
j_gene: TRBJ2-7

CDR3nt: TGTGCCAGCAGCCACCCCGGGGCAGATACGCAGTATTTT
CDR3aa: CASSHPGADTQYF
v_gene: TRBV6-5
d_gene: -
abundance: -
j_gene: TRBJ2-3

CDR3nt: TGTGCCAGCTCACCCCAACGGACTAGCGGGAGGCGGGATACGCAGTATTTT
CDR3aa: CASSPQRTSGRRDTQYF
v_gene: TRBV18
d_gene: TRBD2
abundance: -
j_gene: TRBJ2-3

CDR3nt: TGTGCCATCAGTGAGTCGTCAGGGAACACTGAAGCTTTCTTT
CDR3aa: CAISESSGNTEAFF
v_gene: TRBV10-3
d_gene: -
abundance: -
j_gene: TRBJ1-1

CDR3nt: TGCGCCAGCAGCGAGAAAGGGACTAGCGGACCTCCCTACGAGCAGTACTTC
CDR3aa: CASSEKGTSGPPYEQYF
v_gene: TRBV5-1
d_gene: TRBD2
abundance: -
j_gene: TRBJ2-7

CDR3nt: TGCGCCAGCAGCTTGTCATCTCTGGGTCCAAGCGAGCAGTACTTC
CDR3aa: CASSLSSLGPSEQYF
v_gene: TRBV5-1
d_gene: -
abundance: -
j_gene: TRBJ2-7

CDR3nt: TGTGCCAGCAGCCGAGAAGCGGGACTACCTTACAATGAGCAGTTCTTC
CDR3aa: CASSREAGLPYNEQFF
v_gene: TRBV14
d_gene: TRBD2
abundance: -
j_gene: TRBJ2-1

CDR3nt: TGTGCCAGCAGACTTCCCCGAGCCGGAGCTGAAAAACTGTTTTTT
CDR3aa: CASRLPRAGAEKLFF
v_gene: TRBV28
d_gene: -
abundance: -
j_gene: TRBJ1-4

CDR3nt: TGCGCCAGCAGCTTGTCAGGGCAAGGGACTGAAGCTTTCTTT
CDR3aa: CASSLSGQGTEAFF
v_gene: TRBV5-1
d_gene: -
abundance: -
j_gene: TRBJ1-1

CDR3nt: TGCGCCAGCAGCAGACTGACAGTGATGGGCGAGCAGTACTTC
CDR3aa: CASSRLTVMGEQYF
v_gene: TRBV5-1
d_gene: -
abundance: once
j_gene: TRBJ2-7